This T cell receptor beta chain was retrieved from a study of spatial heterogeneity in lung cancer. The study's findings and limits: Tumors with more nonsynonymous mutations had more expanded intratumoral alpha and beta TCRs.

V lost 3 bases and J lost 0, with 15 bases in between. The CDR3 is made up of 17 amino acids. Germline V gene sequence: CDR1 SGHTA, CDR2 FQGNSA. The time point here: sample taken at primary tumor resection. This clonotype was detected ten times or more. What it recognizes is unknown. Each CDR3 protein gets one entry after TCRdb re-called the 5' RACE reads with MiXCR. The table shows approximately 12,000 distinct CDR3 sequences, with roughly 5.5% occurring only once. The chain couples TRBV7-2 to TRBJ2-1; a weak D match, TRBD1 (5 bases). The sequences come from lung tumor tissue, collected at surgery. This TCR was recovered from a male donor with early-stage non-small cell lung cancer. The CDR3 DNA is TGTGCCAGCAGCTTGGGGCAGCGTCAGAGCTCCTACAATGAGCAGTTCTTC. Translating gives CASSLGQRQSSYNEQFF.